This section outlines one TCR beta chain sequence together with its context. Its antigen is not known. The data derive from a study of blood T cells in healthy people across ages. General study findings and limits: Long-lived donors exceeded aged donors in naive CD4+ cells and diversity.

A sample-barcoded 5' primer and a J-beta primer mix were used in a second PCR of about 7 to 12 cycles. Each of the cDNA molecules was tagged by a template-switch adaptor with 12 random nucleotides. TCRdb called the 5' RACE reads again in MiXCR, with one record for every CDR3 protein. This table has approximately 770,000 distinct CDR3 sequences, roughly 60% appearing once. The CDR3 is 18 amino acids. The J segment lost 2 bases and the V segment lost 6 bases, leaving 16 bases of the junction unmatched. CDR1 is SGHRS, CDR2 YFSETQ, per germline. Sequences were obtained from blood. This receptor was taken from a man aged 25-40 years in good health. The rearrangement links TRBV5-1 to TRBJ2-1; the match to TRBD2 covers 8 bases. The CDR3 region has the DNA TGCGCCAGCAAGGAATGGGGAAGGGGAGCGGGGGCCTACAATGAGCAGTTCTTC. The encoded protein is CASKEWGRGAGAYNEQFF.